Listed below are T cell receptor beta chains from one sample, sequenced in a study of T cell responses to AZD1222 COVID-19 vaccine. Sequencing was performed with immunoSEQ multiplex PCR; in TCRdb, only in-frame clones are kept and a portion is missing. The sample carries about 60,000 clones, 85% to 90% recorded once. Sample: peripheral blood, taken on day 0 of MenACWY control vaccination. The receptor set was obtained from an adult in good health. Each CDR3 is given with its conserved first and last residue. D genes are given only for firm matches. Not every row has a clone size; where given, it reads once, few, many or a size class.

clone_size	v_call	j_call	d_call	cdr3_nt	cdr3_aa
few	TRBV18	TRBJ2-7	TRBD1	TGTGCCAGCTCAAGACAGGGGGAGCAGTACTTC	CASSRQGEQYF
once	TRBV5-8	TRBJ2-7	TRBD1	TGTGCCAGCAGCTACAAGTCAGGGGGCAGTAGCTCCTACGAGCAGTACTTC	CASSYKSGGSSSYEQYF
.	TRBV7-3	TRBJ1-5	.	TGTGCCAGCAGCCAAACGTGGGACGGACCCCAGCATTTT	CASSQTWDGPQHF
once	TRBV19	TRBJ2-7	.	TGTGCCAGTAGTATCGACAGAACCTACGAGCAGTACTTC	CASSIDRTYEQYF
.	TRBV30	TRBJ2-7	TRBD1	TGTGCCTGGAATCGGGCAGGGGGCTTTTACGAGCAGTACTTC	CAWNRAGGFYEQYF
.	TRBV6-5	TRBJ1-2	.	TGTGCCAGCAGAAGGGGGACAAACTATGGCTACACCTTC	CASRRGTNYGYTF
.	TRBV5-1	TRBJ1-3	.	TGCGCCAGCAGCGAGGCGGGTACCTCCTCTGGAAACACCATATATTTT	CASSEAGTSSGNTIYF
.	TRBV19	TRBJ1-1	.	TGTGCCAGTAACTTGAGGGGAGGCTCCACTGAAGCTTTCTTT	CASNLRGGSTEAFF
.	TRBV7-5	TRBJ1-5	.	TGTGCCAGAAGCTTACCCGAGGGTGGGGCCTCGGGAGGCAATCAGCCCCAGCATTTT	CARSLPEGGASGGNQPQHF
.	TRBV29-1	TRBJ1-1	TRBD1	TGCAGCGCCGACCCACAGGGGGACACTGAAGCTTTCTTT	CSADPQGDTEAFF
.	TRBV4-3	TRBJ1-6	.	TGCGCCAGCAGCCAAGAGCGACTGAATTCACCCCTCCACTTT	CASSQERLNSPLHF
.	TRBV4-1	TRBJ1-2	.	TGCGCCAGCAGCCAGACGACAGATTTCTATGGCTACACCTTC	CASSQTTDFYGYTF